The 30 T cell receptor beta chains in this list originate from one sample, sequenced in a study of blood T cells in healthy people across ages (dated by TCRdb to between 2014 and 2017). Receptor amplification or capture employed 5' RACE. Sequencing was performed on an Illumina HiSeq 2500. A second PCR of 7 to 11 cycles was performed with a sample-barcoded 5' primer and a J-beta primer mix. TCRdb reanalyzed the raw reads on its own, using fastp at Q25 for trimming and MiXCR for clone calling, and kept in-frame beta chains. Each entry is one CDR3 protein sequence, shown with its most common DNA and genes. In all, the sample holds under 2,000,000 distinct CDR3 sequences, and 49% of those were seen once. The leading ten clones occupy 2.1% of the sample. The sequenced sample was blood. These receptors were collected from a woman aged 40 to 55 in good health.

This chain joins TRBV20-1 and TRBJ2-7, with 9 bases aligning to TRBD1. TRBJ2-5 explains the end of the DNA better; the J call may be wrong. CDR1 and CDR2 (germline): DFQATT, SNEGSKA (reference sequence). The CDR3 is made up of 13 amino acids. The chain's CDR3 is CSTTTGGRETQYF. CDR3 nucleotides: TGCAGTACAACCACAGGGGGCCGGGAGACCCAGTACTTC.

The rearrangement joins TRBV6-2 or TRBV6-3 to TRBJ2-3, with 8 bases identical to TRBD1. CDR3 size: 16 residues. Germline V gene sequence: CDR1 MNHEY, CDR2 SVGEGT. The junction had 4 bases not matched to a gene; V was cut back by 2 bases and J by 0 bases. DNA for the CDR3: TGTGCCAGCAGTTACCGACAGGGGATCAGCACAGATACGCAGTATTTT. Protein: CASSYRQGISTDTQYF.

The chain links TRBV7-2 to TRBJ2-3, with TRBD2 matching 9 bases. The CDR3 has 15 amino acids. Germline assignment: CDR1 SGHTA and CDR2 FQGNSA. Trimming at V came to 4 bases and at J to 3 bases, leaving 5 bases not matched to a gene. The chain's CDR3 is CASSSRTSETDTQYF. DNA of the CDR3: TGTGCCAGCAGCTCTCGGACTAGCGAGACAGATACGCAGTATTTT.

The chain combines TRBV7-2 with TRBJ1-5; tentatively, D is TRBD1 (6 bases). Trimming removed 5 bases from V and 4 bases from J, with 21 bases in between. This CDR3 is 17 amino acids long. Germline CDR1 and CDR2: SGHTA and FQGNSA. The CDR3 loop is CASSPGGQGRFNQPQHF. The CDR3 DNA sequence: TGTGCCAGCAGCCCGGGGGGGCAGGGGCGTTTTAATCAGCCCCAGCATTTT.

This clonotype was picked up a small number of times. The chain is built from TRBV25-1 and TRBJ1-2; D not resolved. Germline CDR1 is MGHDK and CDR2 is SYGVNS. V was trimmed by 6 bases and J by 11 bases, leaving 19 bases between them. This CDR3 is built from 13 residues. The CDR3 DNA sequence: TGTGCCAGCAGAGCCTTGACCGCCAATACATACACCTTC. Amino acid sequence: CASRALTANTYTF.

V and J are TRBV5-1 and TRBJ2-7, with a weak D call TRBD2 (6 bases). Germline V lookup: CDR1 SGHRS, CDR2 YFSETQ. The CDR3 length is 15 residues. The V and J ends lost 4 bases and 5 bases respectively, with 19 bases between them. The CDR3 is CASSPVSGRANEQYF. The DNA of the CDR3 is TGCGCCAGCAGCCCGGTTAGCGGCCGGGCGAACGAGCAGTACTTC.

The chain has TRBV5-6 and TRBJ1-1, with D unresolved. Germline V gives CDR1 SGHDT, CDR2 YYEEEE. Trimming removed 0 bases at V and 6 bases at J, with 9 bases between. This CDR3 is 13 amino acids long. The CDR3 nucleotides are TGTGCCAGCAGCTTGGACTTAGGCCCTGAAGCTTTCTTT. This codes for CASSLDLGPEAFF.

This clonotype turned up a few times. V usage is TRBV5-1 and J usage is TRBJ2-7; 8 bases fit TRBD1. The germline gives CDR1 SGHRS, CDR2 YFSETQ. V was pared by 6 bases and J by 11 bases, with 13 bases of the junction left unmatched. The CDR3 loop spans 13 amino acids. The CDR3, as DNA: TGCGCCAGCATCTTACAGGGGGGCCCCGGGAAGTACTTC. It encodes CASILQGGPGKYF.

This chain links TRBV7-2 with TRBJ1-5; no definite D call. Trimming took 0 bases from V and 11 from J, leaving 11 bases between them. CDR3 length: 13 residues. Germline CDR1 reads SGHTA; CDR2 reads FQGNSA. The CDR3 DNA reads TGTGCCAGCAGCTTAGCGCGGGCGAATACCCAGCATTTT. This encodes CASSLARANTQHF.

The V gene is TRBV5-1, the J gene TRBJ2-3, with 7 positions matching TRBD2. The CDR3 is 17 residues long. V was pared by 0 bases and J by 2 bases, with 9 bases of the junction left unmatched. Looked up from germline, CDR1 is SGHRS and CDR2 is YFSETQ. The CDR3 DNA follows: TGCGCCAGCAGCTTGGGAGAAAGCGGGGCCCTCACAGATACGCAGTATTTT. This gives the protein CASSLGESGALTDTQYF.

The chain links TRBV4-3 to TRBJ2-3; possible D gene TRBD1, 6 bases. This CDR3 is built from 18 residues. Germline V gives CDR1 LGHNA, CDR2 YSLEER. The ends were cut back, 3 bases at V and 4 bases at J, with 23 bases in the middle. CDR3 protein: CASSQMAAGDTVSDTQYF. CDR3 nucleotide sequence: TGCGCCAGCAGCCAGATGGCCGCCGGGGACACTGTGTCAGATACGCAGTATTTT.

The V gene is TRBV11-1, the J gene TRBJ2-7; 8 positions agree with TRBD2. The CDR3 length is 13 residues. CDR1 and CDR2 from the germline V gene are SGHAT and FQDESV (reference sequence). The V segment lost 1 base and the J segment 6 bases; nucleotides outside the gene matches: 2. The CDR3 spells CASSLDGTSEQYF. The CDR3 DNA sequence: TGTGCCAGCAGCTTAGACGGGACTAGCGAGCAGTACTTC.

This clonotype was found a few times. Being one base from a much bigger clone, this may be a read error. The V gene is TRBV4-2, the J gene TRBJ2-1, with D unclear. The CDR3 length is 13 residues. Germline CDR1 reads LGHNA; CDR2 reads YNFKEQ. Trimming removed 4 bases from V and 9 bases from J, with 13 bases in between. CDR3 in DNA: TGTGCCAGCAGCCGCCTCAGGTTGGGTGAGCAGTTCTTC. Translating gives CASSRLRLGEQFF.

The chain recombines TRBV20-1 with TRBJ2-3; 11 bases align to TRBD2. The CDR3 extends over 16 amino acids. The germline gives CDR1 DFQATT, CDR2 SNEGSKA (reference sequence). The junction had 6 bases not matched to a gene; V was cut back by 1 base and J by 3 bases. DNA of the CDR3: TGCAGTGCTAGAGCCTGGCTAGCGGGGGGAACAGATACGCAGTATTTT. It specifies CSARAWLAGGTDTQYF.

V usage is TRBV5-6 and J usage is TRBJ2-1; 8 positions match TRBD2. With V trimmed by 4 bases and J by 4 bases, 13 bases remained unmatched. There are 17 residues in the CDR3. CDR1 is SGHDT and CDR2 is YYEEEE in the germline V gene. This CDR3 is CASSMVSGGRRYNEQFF. In DNA, the CDR3 is TGTGCCAGCAGCATGGTCAGCGGGGGCCGTAGATACAATGAGCAGTTCTTC.

This clonotype was picked up one time. This chain uses TRBV28 with TRBJ1-2, with 7 positions matching TRBD1. The V and J ends lost 6 bases and 5 bases, in that order; junction bases with no gene match: 12. Germline lookup yields CDR1 MDHEN and CDR2 SYDVKM. CDR3 length equals 15 residues. The CDR3 DNA follows: TGTGCCAGCAGCCTCGGGGACAGAATCTTGTATGGCTACACCTTC. As protein: CASSLGDRILYGYTF.

The gene calls are TRBV6-5 and TRBJ2-6; a possible D gene is TRBD2 (5 bases). The CDR3 extends over 14 amino acids. CDR1 and CDR2 (germline): MNHEY, SVGAGI. The germline V and J ends were trimmed by 7 bases and 0 bases, with 7 bases remaining between them. DNA of the CDR3: TGTGCCAGCATGGGGAGCTCTGGGGCCAACGTCCTGACTTTC. Translating it yields CASMGSSGANVLTF.

The chain is built from TRBV28 and TRBJ2-7; D gene ambiguous. Trimming left V 2 bases short and J 2 bases short, with 19 bases between. The V gene's germline CDR1 is MDHEN and CDR2 SYDVKM. CDR3 size: 17 residues. CDR3 in DNA: TGTGCCAGCAGTTTAATAGTGTCGACGGCAATAGCCTACGAGCAGTACTTC. This sequence encodes CASSLIVSTAIAYEQYF.

The rearrangement links TRBV7-2 to TRBJ2-5; D ambiguous. V was clipped by 1 base and J by 1 base, with 16 bases between them. The germline V gene encodes CDR1 SGHTA and CDR2 FQGNSA. The CDR3 is 17 amino acids. CDR3 bases: TGTGCCAGCAGCTTAGGAAGGTCCGGGTCCCCCCAAGAGACCCAGTACTTC. Translating gives CASSLGRSGSPQETQYF.

The chain is built from TRBV7-2 and TRBJ2-4; a possible D gene is TRBD1 (5 bases). The DNA end is a closer match to TRBJ2-5, so the J assignment may be wrong. This CDR3 comprises 12 residues. Per the germline V gene, CDR1 is SGHTA and CDR2 is FQGNSA. The DNA for the CDR3 is TGTGCCAGCAGCCAAGGGGATGGGACCCAGTACTTC. Translated: CASSQGDGTQYF.

V and J are TRBV10-3 and TRBJ2-7, with 14 nucleotides matching TRBD2. The CDR3 extends over 15 amino acids. V trimming: 4 bases; J trimming: 1 base; junction bases outside the gene matches: 0. In germline, CDR1 is ENHRY, CDR2 SYGVKD. The CDR3 loop reads CAISGLAGGSYEQYF. The DNA of the CDR3 is TGTGCCATCAGTGGACTAGCGGGGGGGTCCTACGAGCAGTACTTC.

This clonotype was observed a handful of times. V is TRBV6-2 or TRBV6-3 and J is TRBJ2-4; D uncertain. From germline, CDR1 is MNHEY and CDR2 SVGEGT. The CDR3 is 12 amino acids. Between the trimmed V and J ends, which lost 5 bases and 13 bases, there was a span of 15 bases. The CDR3 DNA reads TGTGCCAGCAGTGAAATAAAGACGCGGCAGTACTTC. It codes for CASSEIKTRQYF.

This rearrangement joins TRBV20-1 to TRBJ2-3; the match to TRBD2 covers 8 bases. The CDR3 extends over 16 amino acids. V lost 5 bases, J lost 0 bases, and 10 bases stayed unmatched. Looked up from germline, CDR1 is DFQATT and CDR2 is SNEGSKA (reference sequence). The DNA for the CDR3 is TGCAGTGCTCCCTTGCGCGGGGGGTTGAGCACAGATACGCAGTATTTT. This encodes CSAPLRGGLSTDTQYF.

The J gene is TRBJ2-3, the V gene TRBV12-3 or TRBV12-4; 8 positions match TRBD2. V was pared by 11 bases and J by 0 bases, with 10 bases of the junction left unmatched. This CDR3 comprises 15 residues. The CDR3 coding sequence is TGTGCCGACCGGCGGGGGGCCTCTAGCACAGATACGCAGTATTTT. This sequence encodes CADRRGASSTDTQYF.

This clonotype was found a few times. Compared with germline, one end of the junction differs, possibly owing to a read error. The genes are TRBV7-7 and TRBJ2-5; D may be TRBD1 or TRBD2 (6 bases each). Germline V lookup: CDR1 SSHAT, CDR2 FNYEAQ (reference sequence). This CDR3 region has 14 residues. CDR3 sequence reads: CASSLSGALETQYF. CDR3 nucleotide sequence: TGTGCTAGCAGCTTATCGGGGGCCCTAGAGACCCAGTACTTC. Full variable domain (rest looked up from reference TRBV7-7 and TRBJ2-5): GAGVSQSPRYKVTKRGQDVTLRCDPISSHATLYWYQQALGQGPEFLTYFNYEAQPDKSGLPSDRFSAERPEGSISTLTIQRTEQRDSAMYRCASSLSGALETQYFGPGTRLLVL.

This clonotype has a handful of counts. This chain links TRBV5-5 with TRBJ1-2, with TRBD1 as a possible D gene (5 bases). The CDR3 spans 15 residues. Germline assignment: CDR1 SGHKS and CDR2 YYEKEE (reference sequence). The ends were cut back, 0 bases at V and 3 bases at J, with 12 bases in the middle. In nucleotides, the CDR3 is TGTGCCAGCAGCTTGGGGGACGGACCGTACTATGGCTACACCTTC. Translating gives CASSLGDGPYYGYTF.

The chain uses TRBV20-1 and TRBJ1-2, with a weak D call TRBD1 (5 bases). This CDR3 has 14 amino acids. Between the trimmed V and J ends, which lost 6 bases and 0 bases, there was a span of 14 bases. Germline V gene sequence: CDR1 DFQATT, CDR2 SNEGSKA (reference sequence). This CDR3 reads CSAPGAGANYGYTF. The CDR3, as DNA: TGCAGTGCCCCTGGGGCAGGAGCTAACTATGGCTACACCTTC.

This clonotype was seen only a few times. The chain combines TRBV28 with TRBJ2-6, with 8 positions matching TRBD1. Per the germline V gene, CDR1 is MDHEN and CDR2 is SYDVKM. The CDR3 consists of 17 residues. V gave up 7 bases and J gave up 0 bases; unmatched junction bases: 8. This CDR3 reads CASKSAGGASGANVLTF. DNA of the CDR3: TGTGCCAGCAAGTCGGCAGGGGGCGCCTCTGGGGCCAACGTCCTGACTTTC.

This chain uses TRBV6-5 with TRBJ1-1; 7 nucleotides line up with TRBD1. The CDR3 totals 17 residues. V lost 2 bases and J lost 1; bases outside the gene matches: 10. The germline V gene encodes CDR1 MNHEY and CDR2 SVGAGI. CDR3 nucleotide sequence: TGTGCCAGCAGTTACGGAGGCGTCGGACAGGCGAACACTGAAGCTTTCTTT. It is translated as CASSYGGVGQANTEAFF.

V usage is TRBV20-1 and J usage is TRBJ2-3, with D possibly being TRBD1 (5 bases). V gave up 6 bases and J gave up 5 bases, with 18 bases separating them. This CDR3 has 14 amino acids. In germline, CDR1 is DFQATT, CDR2 SNEGSKA (reference sequence). CDR3 region: CSATTAGRGDTQYF. DNA of the CDR3: TGCAGTGCCACTACTGCAGGGCGAGGAGATACGCAGTATTTT.